The present T cell receptor beta chain was sequenced within a study of post-analysis software for immune sequencing data. Study-level findings and limits: Significantly lower normalized Chao1 diversity was seen in multiple sclerosis patients than in controls. Elevated frequency relative to controls characterized several TRBV segments in patients, TRBV5-6, TRBV5-1 and TRBV20-1 among them.

Remarks on this clonotype: The antigen is unknown.

Unique molecular identifiers were carried by the TCR beta cDNA libraries. It was from about 0.94 to 9.7 million T cells that around 500,000 cDNA molecules came. MiXCR, run by TCRdb on the PCR reads, gives a single entry per CDR3 protein. The sample has more than 350,000 distinct CDR3 sequences, roughly 40% seen once. CDR1 is LGHDT, CDR2 YNNKEL, per germline (reference sequence). V was shortened by 5 bases and J by 1 base, with 9 bases between the two germline ends. The CDR3 spans 14 residues. The sequencing sample was made of blood. This TCR was recovered from a girl between 2 and 10 years old with multiple sclerosis. The chain links TRBV3-1 to TRBJ2-4; D not certain. CDR3 loop: CASSSVWAKNIQYF. The CDR3, as DNA: TGTGCCAGCAGCTCTGTATGGGCCAAAAACATTCAGTACTTC.